This TCR beta chain is from a study of cytomegalovirus exposure and HLA in healthy donors. Study outcomes and limitations: Other equally common chains were less clonally expanded than HLA-associated TCR beta chains, a later analysis showed. Indistinguishability led to the exclusion of some V segments, TRBV6-2 and TRBV6-3 included. Reportedly, diagnosis of cytomegalovirus status by the classifier showed high specificity and sensitivity. Among donors in an Asian-associated ancestry cluster, a later analysis reportedly found fewer N-insertions than the roughly 670-donor mean.

PCR used 60 Vbeta primers and 13 Jbeta primers. Sequenced by immunoSEQ multiplex PCR; TCRdb stores in-frame clones only, minus some. This sample has 84,000 or so clones, with under 80% found just once. Details on this clone: Its antigen is not known.

The germline V and J ends were trimmed by 5 bases and 1 base, with 19 bases remaining between them. Germline CDR1 is SGHVS and CDR2 is FQNEAQ. The CDR3 runs to 17 residues. The sequenced material came from PBMCs. This chain connects TRBV7-8 to TRBJ2-3; D is perhaps TRBD2 (5 bases). The receptor comes from a human donor in good health. The CDR3 protein is CASSPRSGDTRTDTQYF. CDR3 nucleotides: TGTGCCAGCAGCCCTCGGAGCGGAGACACACGCACAGATACGCAGTATTTT.